This TCR beta chain was found in a study of blood T cell repertoires in COVID-19. Overall study: COVID-19 samples from acute and convalescent phases originated in the United States, Italy and Spain. In each case, the material was cDNA or gDNA derived from T cells, B-cell-depleted T cells, or PBMCs.

The germline gives CDR1 SGHNT, CDR2 YYREEE (reference sequence). The CDR3 length is 15 residues. The J segment lost 5 bases and the V segment lost 5 bases, leaving 9 bases of the junction unmatched. In the authors' workflow: Using reference gene primer amplification, nucleated cell counts were estimated. TCRdb's table, derived via immunoSEQ multiplex PCR, lists solely in-frame clones and lacks some. V and J calls and clone size are as listed in that table; D and trimming were resolved from the DNA. This table holds about 120,000 clones, around 87% found once. The chain employs TRBV5-4 and TRBJ2-3; TRBD2 matches at 9 bases. Sample: peripheral blood. This clonotype originated in a woman between 55 and 75 years old with COVID-19, enrolled during active disease. CDR3 loop: CASRVGLADLDTQYF. The CDR3 DNA is TGTGCCAGCAGGGTGGGACTAGCAGATTTAGATACGCAGTATTTT.